The 22 T cell receptor beta chains presented below share a single source sample, sequenced in a study of blood T cell repertoires in COVID-19. Repertoires were generated with immunoSEQ multiplex PCR, while TCRdb's copy carries only in-frame clones and drops some. Counted here are approximately 65,000 clones, roughly 80% occurring once; the ten biggest clones make up 3% to 4.5%. Sequencing was done on a sample of PBMCs or T cells enriched from blood (not recorded which). These receptors were obtained from a woman aged 40 to 50 with acute COVID-19.

This clone was detected only once. The chain carries TRBV10-2 and TRBJ2-2, with 9 bases aligning to TRBD2. Trimming removed 3 bases from V and 0 bases from J; junction bases left unmatched: 5. CDR1 is WSHSY and CDR2 is SAAADI in the germline V gene. This CDR3 comprises 17 residues. The CDR3 reads CASSDPGLAPNTGELFF. In DNA, the CDR3 is TGCGCCAGCAGTGACCCTGGACTAGCGCCGAACACCGGGGAGCTGTTTTTT.

The V gene is TRBV4-1, the J gene TRBJ2-2; maybe TRBD1 (6 bases). In germline, CDR1 is MGHRA, CDR2 YSYEKL. The length of the CDR3 is 16 residues. The germline V and J ends were trimmed by 2 bases and 8 bases, with 18 bases remaining between them. CDR3: CASSQQGLNRPGELFF. In nucleotides, the CDR3 is TGCGCCAGCAGCCAACAGGGGCTCAACCGGCCGGGGGAGCTGTTTTTT.

The CDR3 DNA sequence: TGTGCCACCAGCCAGACAGGGGCGGGGGCCAAAAACATTCAGTACTTC. Protein product: CATSQTGAGAKNIQYF. The chain couples TRBV24-1 to TRBJ2-4, with 8 bases matching TRBD1. Germline V gene lookup returns CDR1 KGHDR and CDR2 SFDVKD. The junction had 8 bases not matched to a gene; V was cut back by 7 bases and J by 1 base. The CDR3 is 16 residues long.

J is TRBJ2-7 and V is TRBV11-2; possibly TRBD2 for D (5 bases). V lost 6 bases and J 0 bases, leaving 18 bases between the germline ends. This CDR3 has 16 residues. The V gene's germline CDR1 is SGHAT and CDR2 FQNNGV. The chain's CDR3 is CASSPVRGKNSYEQYF. The CDR3 coding sequence is TGTGCCAGCAGTCCGGTCCGAGGGAAAAACTCCTACGAGCAGTACTTC. The full variable domain, completed using reference TRBV11-2 and TRBJ2-7, is EAGVAQSPRYKIIEKRQSVAFWCNPISGHATLYWYQQILGQGPKLLIQFQNNGVVDDSQLPKDRFSAERLKGVDSTLKIQPAKLEDSAVYLCASSPVRGKNSYEQYFGPGTRLTVT.

V gene TRBV28 combines with J gene TRBJ1-2, with D unclear. V was shortened by 5 bases and J by 7 bases, with 20 bases between the two germline ends. CDR1 is MDHEN, CDR2 SYDVKM, per germline. CDR3 length equals 15 residues. For the CDR3, the DNA is TGTGCCAGCAGTCCCCCGGGATTGGCGGTGGCTGGCTACACCTTC. This codes for CASSPPGLAVAGYTF.

This clone has more than one count but fewer than ten. The V call is TRBV6-2 or TRBV6-3, the J call TRBJ2-2; TRBD2 is a possible D gene (5 bases). The CDR3 length is 15 residues. Germline V gene data show CDR1 as MNHEY and CDR2 as SVGEGT. V shed 2 bases and J shed 11 bases, with 18 bases lying between them. CDR3 in DNA: TGTGCCAGCAGTTACGAGGGCACTTCGAGGCCCGAGCTGTTTTTT. Amino acid sequence: CASSYEGTSRPELFF.

The rearrangement joins TRBV18 to TRBJ1-1; D not certain. This CDR3 is 13 amino acids long. Germline-derived CDR1 and CDR2 are KGHSH and LQKENI. V dropped 7 bases and J dropped 0 bases, with 9 bases sitting between them. The CDR3 here is CASWTDLNTEAFF. In nucleotides, the CDR3 is TGTGCCAGCTGGACGGACTTGAACACTGAAGCTTTCTTT.

V is TRBV15 and J is TRBJ1-1; D gene uncertain. The ends were cut back, 3 bases at V and 2 bases at J, with 10 bases in the middle. The germline CDR1 and CDR2 sequences are LNHNV and YYDKDF (reference sequence). This CDR3 is 14 amino acids long. The CDR3 DNA follows: TGTGCCACCAGCAGGAGGGAAGTAAACACTGAAGCTTTCTTT. Protein product: CATSRREVNTEAFF.

The J gene is TRBJ2-3, the V gene TRBV15, with 11 bases matching TRBD2. Germline CDR1 and CDR2: LNHNV and YYDKDF (reference sequence). The CDR3 runs to 16 residues. V lost 3 bases and J lost 6; bases outside the gene matches: 8. In nucleotides, the CDR3 is TGTGCCACCAGCAGCCTCGGGACTAGCGGAGCGGATACGCAGTATTTT. This gives the protein CATSSLGTSGADTQYF.

In DNA, the CDR3 is TGTGCCAGCAGTTACGGGACTAGCGGGGGCAATGAGCAGTTCTTC. Protein: CASSYGTSGGNEQFF. The genes are TRBV6-2 or TRBV6-3 and TRBJ2-1; 14 bases are shared with TRBD2. In germline, CDR1 is MNHEY, CDR2 SVGEGT. J gave up 6 bases and V 2 bases, and 0 bases lay outside the gene matches. CDR3 size: 15 residues.

The chain links TRBV3-1 (or the pseudogene TRBV3-2) to TRBJ2-3; no clear D gene. CDR3 length: 16 residues. V was pared by 4 bases and J by 0 bases, with 14 bases between. Germline loops: CDR1 LGHDT, CDR2 YNNKEL (reference sequence). CDR3 region: CASSRDENLSTDTQYF. CDR3 nucleotide sequence: TGTGCCAGCAGCCGAGACGAGAACCTTAGCACAGATACGCAGTATTTT.

CDR3 sequence: CASSFWQGANNEQFF. In DNA, the CDR3 is TGTGCCAGCAGTTTCTGGCAGGGGGCCAACAATGAGCAGTTCTTC. The chain is built from TRBV27 and TRBJ2-1, with 8 bases matching TRBD1. CDR3 length equals 15 residues. Trimming took 3 bases from V and 5 from J; bases not matched to a gene: 6. Germline V gene data show CDR1 as MNHEY and CDR2 as SMNVEV (reference sequence).

This clone appeared a few times. The chain employs TRBV11-2 and TRBJ1-5, with TRBD1 matching 7 bases. J lost 5 bases, V lost 3 bases, and 7 bases had no gene match. The CDR3 is 15 amino acids. The germline V gene has CDR1 SGHAT and CDR2 FQNNGV. CDR3 sequence (DNA): TGTGCCAGCAGCTTGGGCGACAGGGCCGATCAGCCCCAGCATTTT. This encodes CASSLGDRADQPQHF.

The J gene is TRBJ2-2, the V gene TRBV5-1, with 7 bases lining up with TRBD2. CDR1 and CDR2 from the germline V gene are SGHRS and YFSETQ. This CDR3 has 14 residues. V lost 7 bases to trimming and J lost 0 bases; unmatched junction nucleotides: 3. This CDR3 is CASLGGSNTGELFF. CDR3 nucleotide sequence: TGCGCCAGCCTCGGGGGGTCGAACACCGGGGAGCTGTTTTTT.

J is TRBJ1-6 and V is TRBV2; TRBD1 matches 12 bases. V shed 4 bases and J 3 bases; nucleotides not matched to a gene: 10. This CDR3 contains 19 residues. Germline V CDR1 and CDR2: SNHLY, FYNNEI. The CDR3 reads CASSAGTGTGGIYNSPLHF. The CDR3 DNA reads TGTGCCAGCAGTGCAGGAACCGGGACAGGGGGCATCTATAATTCACCCCTCCACTTT.

V usage is TRBV27 and J usage is TRBJ1-4, with TRBD1 matching 9 bases. The CDR3 extends over 14 amino acids. CDR1 MNHEY and CDR2 SMNVEV come from the germline V gene (reference sequence). With V trimmed by 4 bases and J by 10 bases, 7 bases remained unmatched. CDR3 coding DNA: TGTGCCAGCAGTTCAGGGACAGGGTCCGTAAAACTGTTTTTT. Its protein is CASSSGTGSVKLFF.

This clone was recorded at least ten times. The CDR3, as DNA: TGTGCCAGCAGCCGGGGACTAGCGGCCCAAGAGACCCAGTACTTC. It translates to CASSRGLAAQETQYF. The chain combines TRBV28 with TRBJ2-5; 11 nucleotides match TRBD2. V was pared by 6 bases and J by 1 base, with 4 bases of the junction left unmatched. Germline V gene lookup returns CDR1 MDHEN and CDR2 SYDVKM. This CDR3 spans 15 amino acids.

J is TRBJ2-1 and V is TRBV28, with D perhaps TRBD1 (5 bases). The CDR3 extends over 13 amino acids. Germline-derived CDR1 and CDR2 are MDHEN and SYDVKM. V shed 7 bases and J shed 8 bases, with 15 bases lying between them. The CDR3 DNA reads as TGTGCCAGCACCTGGGCAGGGTTCGATGAGCAGTTCTTC. Translating it yields CASTWAGFDEQFF.

The chain employs TRBV7-2 and TRBJ2-3; 15 nucleotides align to TRBD2. The CDR3 runs 16 residues. CDR1 SGHTA and CDR2 FQGNSA come from the germline V gene. V lost 0 bases and J lost 8; bases outside the gene matches: 3. CDR3 coding DNA: TGTGCCAGCAGCTTAGCCCGGACTAGCGGGGGGGGTACGCAGTATTTT. This encodes CASSLARTSGGGTQYF. The full variable domain, with the rest looked up from reference TRBV7-2 and TRBJ2-3, is GAGVSQSPSNKVTEKGKDVELRCDPISGHTALYWYRQSLGQGLEFLIYFQGNSAPDKSGLPSDRFSAERTGGSVSTLTIQRTQQEDSAVYLCASSLARTSGGGTQYFGPGTRLTVL.

This clone was seen a few times. The gene calls are TRBV7-9 and TRBJ1-6; the D gene is possibly TRBD1 (6 bases). Germline V gene lookup returns CDR1 SEHNR and CDR2 FQNEAQ (reference sequence). The CDR3 runs 14 residues. V was pared by 4 bases and J by 9 bases, with 13 bases between. For the CDR3, the DNA is TGTGCCAGCAGCTCCGACAGGCTTGTTTCACCCCTCCACTTT. Amino acid sequence: CASSSDRLVSPLHF.

A few counts support this clone. The chain uses TRBV4-1 and TRBJ2-3; tentatively, D is TRBD2 (6 bases). The CDR3 is made up of 17 amino acids. The V end was cut by 4 bases, the J end by 2 bases, with 19 bases between. Germline V gene data show CDR1 as MGHRA and CDR2 as YSYEKL. CDR3 nucleotides: TGCGCCAGCAGCCCCGATTTGGGAGGCGGAAACACAGATACGCAGTATTTT. It encodes CASSPDLGGGNTDTQYF.

This rearrangement joins TRBV19 to TRBJ2-1; TRBD2 agrees at 11 bases. Germline V gene sequence: CDR1 LNHDA, CDR2 SQIVND (reference sequence). The CDR3 totals 16 residues. The V gene end was trimmed by 3 bases and the J gene end by 6 bases; junction bases not matched to a gene: 7. This CDR3 is CASSITSGRLGNEQFF. CDR3 nucleotides: TGTGCCAGTAGTATCACTAGCGGGAGATTGGGCAATGAGCAGTTCTTC.